A selection of T cell receptor beta chains follows, all from one sample in a study of T-cell memory formation after mild COVID-19. TCRdb re-called the 5' RACE reads through MiXCR, storing one row per CDR3 protein. The sample lists about 440,000 distinct CDR3 sequences; roughly 20% were seen once. Sequencing was done on a sample of PBMCs or a T cell subset sorted from them (not recorded which). The receptors shown here come from an adult woman who had mild COVID-19 (a few samples of this study predate the infection). Cell type and time point are not known. CDR3s include the opening cysteine and the closing phenylalanine or tryptophan. D genes are given only for firm matches. A row's size may be missing; if present it is once, few, many or a size class.

D gene	J gene	clone size	V gene	CDR3 DNA	CDR3 protein
NA	TRBJ2-3	NA	TRBV7-2	TGTGCCAGCAGCTTAGGCCCCAGGACAGCGACAGATACGCAGTATTTT	CASSLGPRTATDTQYF
TRBD1	TRBJ1-3	many	TRBV4-1	TGCGCCAGCAGCCAAGCTGACCGCGGACAGGCAAACACCATATATTTT	CASSQADRGQANTIYF
TRBD2	TRBJ2-7	NA	TRBV6-2/TRBV6-3	TGTGCCAGCAGTTACTCGAAGACTAGCGGGTCCCACGAGCAGTACTTC	CASSYSKTSGSHEQYF
TRBD2	TRBJ2-5	NA	TRBV9	TGTGCCAGCAGCACCCCAGCGGGAGGGGCAGAGACCCAGTACTTC	CASSTPAGGAETQYF
NA	TRBJ2-7	NA	TRBV12-3/TRBV12-4	TGTGCCAGCAGTTTGGGTGCTAGCTTCGTCTACGAGCAGTACTTC	CASSLGASFVYEQYF
NA	TRBJ1-2	few	TRBV5-5	TGTGCCAGCAGCTTTCAGACAGAAGACCCTAACTATGGCTACACCTTC	CASSFQTEDPNYGYTF
NA	TRBJ1-5	few	TRBV18	TGTGCCAGCTCACCTTCTTACTATCAGCCCCAGCATTTT	CASSPSYYQPQHF
NA	TRBJ2-5	few	TRBV6-5	TGTGCCAGCAGAAATGGCGTACAAGAGACCCAGTACTTC	CASRNGVQETQYF
TRBD1	TRBJ2-7	NA	TRBV6-6	TGTGCCAGCAGTTACTCCAGACAGGGGGGCGAGCAGTACTTC	CASSYSRQGGEQYF
TRBD1	TRBJ1-5	many	TRBV5-4	TGTGCCAGCAGCCTCCAGGGGGTTGAGCCCCAGCATTTT	CASSLQGVEPQHF
NA	TRBJ1-1	NA	TRBV12-3/TRBV12-4	TGTGCCAGCAGGTATCCAGGGGTAACTGAAGCTTTCTTT	CASRYPGVTEAFF
NA	TRBJ2-1	NA	TRBV7-2	TGTGCCAGCAGCTCCCGGGACTCCGCCTACAATGAGCAGTTCTTC	CASSSRDSAYNEQFF
NA	TRBJ2-4	few	TRBV4-3	TGCGCCAGCAGCCAAGAGAGGGGGACAAAGAAAAACATTCAGTACTTC	CASSQERGTKKNIQYF
NA	TRBJ2-7	NA	TRBV13	TGTGCCAGCAGCCATCGACAGAATTACTACGAGCAGTACTTC	CASSHRQNYYEQYF
NA	TRBJ1-1	NA	TRBV20-1	TGCAGTGCTAGAGATCTACAGGGTGGTGGCACTGAAGCTTTCTTT	CSARDLQGGGTEAFF
NA	TRBJ2-4	few	TRBV27	TGTGCCAGCGCGGTAGGGGGAGCCAAAAACATTCAGTACTTC	CASAVGGAKNIQYF
TRBD2	TRBJ2-1	few	TRBV7-2	TGTGCCAGCAGCTGGACTAGCGGGGGAGATAATGAGCAGTTCTTC	CASSWTSGGDNEQFF
NA	TRBJ1-5	NA	TRBV12-3/TRBV12-4	TGTGCCAGCACAGGGTATAGCAATCAGCCCCAGCATTTT	CASTGYSNQPQHF
NA	TRBJ1-1	NA	TRBV12-3/TRBV12-4	TGTGCCAGCATTTGGAACACTGAAGCTTTCTTT	CASIWNTEAFF
NA	TRBJ2-3	many	TRBV7-2	TGTGCCAGCAGCTTAATGGGAGGAAGTACAGATACGCAGTATTTT	CASSLMGGSTDTQYF
TRBD1	TRBJ2-7	NA	TRBV6-2/TRBV6-3	TGTGCCAGTGGGACAGGGTTTGAGCAGTACTTC	CASGTGFEQYF
NA	TRBJ2-1	few	TRBV12-3/TRBV12-4	TGTGCCAGCAGCCCCCGACCACAGATCAATGAGCAGTTCTTC	CASSPRPQINEQFF
NA	TRBJ2-1	NA	TRBV6-1	TGTGCCAGCAGTCTTCCCCCCGGGACGGACTCCTACAATGAGCAGTTCTTC	CASSLPPGTDSYNEQFF
NA	TRBJ1-1	many	TRBV7-2	TGTGCCAGCAGCTCTTCCCCAGGGTACACTGAAGCTTTCTTT	CASSSSPGYTEAFF
TRBD2	TRBJ2-1	few	TRBV20-1	TGCAGTGCTAGCACCGGGACTAGCATTTCCAATGAGCAGTTCTTC	CSASTGTSISNEQFF
TRBD1	TRBJ2-1	NA	TRBV12-3/TRBV12-4	TGTGCCAGCAGTCCCAGGGACAGGAACAATGAGCAGTTCTTC	CASSPRDRNNEQFF
TRBD2	TRBJ2-5	few	TRBV12-3/TRBV12-4	TGTGCCAGCAGTTGGGCTAGCGGAGTTCAAGAGACCCAGTACTTC	CASSWASGVQETQYF
TRBD1	TRBJ2-3	few	TRBV7-9	TGTGCCAGCAGCCCCGGACAGGGGGCGAGAGATACGCAGTATTTT	CASSPGQGARDTQYF
TRBD1	TRBJ1-1	few	TRBV10-3	TGTGCCACCAAGGGGGCGGGACAGGGGGCCTTGGGCACTGAAGCTTTCTTT	CATKGAGQGALGTEAFF